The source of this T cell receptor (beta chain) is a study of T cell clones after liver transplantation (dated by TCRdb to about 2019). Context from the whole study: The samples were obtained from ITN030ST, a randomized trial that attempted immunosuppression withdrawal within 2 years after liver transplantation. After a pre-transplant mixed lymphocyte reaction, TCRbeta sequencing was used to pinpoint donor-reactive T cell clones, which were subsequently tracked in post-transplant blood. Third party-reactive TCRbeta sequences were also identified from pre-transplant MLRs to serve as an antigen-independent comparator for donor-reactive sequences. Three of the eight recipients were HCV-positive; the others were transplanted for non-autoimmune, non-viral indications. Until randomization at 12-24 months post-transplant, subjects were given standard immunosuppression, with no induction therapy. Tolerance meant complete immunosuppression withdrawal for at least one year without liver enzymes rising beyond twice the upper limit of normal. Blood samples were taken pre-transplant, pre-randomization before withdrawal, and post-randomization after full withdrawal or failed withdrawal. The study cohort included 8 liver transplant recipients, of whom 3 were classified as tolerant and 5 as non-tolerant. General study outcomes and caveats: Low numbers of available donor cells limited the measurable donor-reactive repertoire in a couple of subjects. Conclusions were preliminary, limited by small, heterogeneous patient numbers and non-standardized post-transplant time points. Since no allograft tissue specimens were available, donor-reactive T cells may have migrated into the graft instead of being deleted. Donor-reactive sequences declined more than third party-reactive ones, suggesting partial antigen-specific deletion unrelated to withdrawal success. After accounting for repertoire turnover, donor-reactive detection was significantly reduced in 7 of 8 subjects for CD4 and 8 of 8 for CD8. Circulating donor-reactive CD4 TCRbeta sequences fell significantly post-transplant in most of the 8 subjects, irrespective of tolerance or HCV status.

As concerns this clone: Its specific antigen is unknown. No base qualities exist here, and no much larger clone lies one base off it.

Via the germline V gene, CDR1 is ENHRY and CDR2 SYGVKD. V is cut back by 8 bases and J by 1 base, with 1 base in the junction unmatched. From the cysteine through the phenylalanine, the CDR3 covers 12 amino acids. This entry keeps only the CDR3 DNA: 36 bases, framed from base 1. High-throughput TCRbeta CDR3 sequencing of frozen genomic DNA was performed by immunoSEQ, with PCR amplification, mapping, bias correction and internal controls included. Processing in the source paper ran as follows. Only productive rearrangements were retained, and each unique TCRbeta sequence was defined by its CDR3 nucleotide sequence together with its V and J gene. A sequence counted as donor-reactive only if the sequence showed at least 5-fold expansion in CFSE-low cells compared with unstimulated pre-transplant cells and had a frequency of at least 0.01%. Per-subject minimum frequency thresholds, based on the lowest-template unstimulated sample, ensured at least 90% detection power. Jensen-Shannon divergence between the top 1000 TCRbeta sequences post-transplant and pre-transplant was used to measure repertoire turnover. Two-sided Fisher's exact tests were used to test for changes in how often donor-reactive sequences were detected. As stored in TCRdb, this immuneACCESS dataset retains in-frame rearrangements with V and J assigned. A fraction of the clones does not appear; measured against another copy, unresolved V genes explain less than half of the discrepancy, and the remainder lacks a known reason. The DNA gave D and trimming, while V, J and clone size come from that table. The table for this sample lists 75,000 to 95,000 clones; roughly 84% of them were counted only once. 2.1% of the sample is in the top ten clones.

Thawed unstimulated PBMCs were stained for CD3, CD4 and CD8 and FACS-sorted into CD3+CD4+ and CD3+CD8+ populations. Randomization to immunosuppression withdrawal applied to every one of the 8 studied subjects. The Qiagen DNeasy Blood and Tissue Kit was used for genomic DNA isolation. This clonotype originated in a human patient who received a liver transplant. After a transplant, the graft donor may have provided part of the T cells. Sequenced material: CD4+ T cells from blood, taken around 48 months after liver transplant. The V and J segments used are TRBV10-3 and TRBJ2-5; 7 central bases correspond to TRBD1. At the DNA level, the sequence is TGTGCCATCCGGGACAGCCAAGAGACCCAGTACTTC. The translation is CAIRDSQETQYF.